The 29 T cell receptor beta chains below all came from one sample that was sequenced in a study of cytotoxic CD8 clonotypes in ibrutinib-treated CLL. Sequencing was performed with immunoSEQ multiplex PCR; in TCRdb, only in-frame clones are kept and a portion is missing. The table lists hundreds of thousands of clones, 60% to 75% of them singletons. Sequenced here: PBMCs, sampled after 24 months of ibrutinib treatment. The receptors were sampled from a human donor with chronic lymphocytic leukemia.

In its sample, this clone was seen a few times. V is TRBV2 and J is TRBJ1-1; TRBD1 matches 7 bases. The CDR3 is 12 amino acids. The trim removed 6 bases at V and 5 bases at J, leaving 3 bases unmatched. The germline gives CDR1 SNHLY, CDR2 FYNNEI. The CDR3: CASSTTGTEAFF. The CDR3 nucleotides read TGTGCCAGCAGCACGACAGGGACTGAAGCTTTCTTT.

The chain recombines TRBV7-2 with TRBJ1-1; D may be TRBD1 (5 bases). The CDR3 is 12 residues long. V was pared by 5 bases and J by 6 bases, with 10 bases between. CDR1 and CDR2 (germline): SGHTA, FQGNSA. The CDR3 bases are TGTGCCAGCAGCCTTAGGGGATCTGAAGCTTTCTTT. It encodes CASSLRGSEAFF. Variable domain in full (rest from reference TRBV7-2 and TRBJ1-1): GAGVSQSPSNKVTEKGKDVELRCDPISGHTALYWYRQSLGQGLEFLIYFQGNSAPDKSGLPSDRFSAERTGGSVSTLTIQRTQQEDSAVYLCASSLRGSEAFFGQGTRLTVV.

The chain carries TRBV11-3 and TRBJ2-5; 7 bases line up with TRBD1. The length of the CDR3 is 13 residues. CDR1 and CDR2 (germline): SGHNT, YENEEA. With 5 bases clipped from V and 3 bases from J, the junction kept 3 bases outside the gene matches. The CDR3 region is CASSRDREETQYF. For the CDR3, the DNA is TGTGCCAGCAGCCGAGACAGGGAAGAGACCCAGTACTTC.

For the CDR3, the DNA is TGTGCCAGCAGTTTAGAACGGTGGAATACGCAGTATTTT. Amino acid sequence: CASSLERWNTQYF. The V gene is TRBV27, the J gene TRBJ2-3; no firm D call. This CDR3 has 13 residues. The V and J ends lost 2 bases and 7 bases respectively, with 10 bases between them. Germline CDR1 reads MNHEY; CDR2 reads SMNVEV (reference sequence).

CDR3 DNA: TGCGCCAGCAGCTTGGAGACTAGCGGGGACACCGGGGAGCTGTTTTTT. Translation: CASSLETSGDTGELFF. V and J are TRBV5-1 and TRBJ2-2; 11 bases agree with TRBD2. After removal of 0 bases from V and 3 bases from J, the junction contained 1 base not matched to a gene. Germline V gene sequence: CDR1 SGHRS, CDR2 YFSETQ. This CDR3 has 16 amino acids.

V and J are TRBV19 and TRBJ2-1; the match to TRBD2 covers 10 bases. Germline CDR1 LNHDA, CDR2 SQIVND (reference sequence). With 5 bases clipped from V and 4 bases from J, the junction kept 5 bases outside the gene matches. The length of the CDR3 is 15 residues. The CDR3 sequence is CASSVTSGDYNEQFF. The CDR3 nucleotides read TGTGCCAGTAGTGTCACTAGCGGGGATTACAATGAGCAGTTCTTC.

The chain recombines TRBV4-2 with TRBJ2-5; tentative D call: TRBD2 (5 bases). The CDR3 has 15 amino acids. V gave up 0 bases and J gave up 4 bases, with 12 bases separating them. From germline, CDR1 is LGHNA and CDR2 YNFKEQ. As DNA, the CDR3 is TGTGCCAGCAGCCAAGAGAGCCGCGGAGGAGAGACCCAGTACTTC. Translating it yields CASSQESRGGETQYF.

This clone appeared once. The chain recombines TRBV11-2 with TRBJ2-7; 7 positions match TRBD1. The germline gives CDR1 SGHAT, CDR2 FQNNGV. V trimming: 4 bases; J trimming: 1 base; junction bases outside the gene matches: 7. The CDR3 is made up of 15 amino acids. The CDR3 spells CASSSVRDRSYEQYF. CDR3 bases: TGTGCCAGCAGCTCGGTTCGGGACAGATCCTACGAGCAGTACTTC.

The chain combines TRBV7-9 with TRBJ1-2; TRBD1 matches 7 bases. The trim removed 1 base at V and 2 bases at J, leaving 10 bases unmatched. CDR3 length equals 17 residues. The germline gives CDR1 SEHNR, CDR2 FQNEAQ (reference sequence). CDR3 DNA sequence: TGTGCCAGCAGCTTAGAAAGATTACGGGACAGAAACTATGGCTACACCTTC. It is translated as CASSLERLRDRNYGYTF. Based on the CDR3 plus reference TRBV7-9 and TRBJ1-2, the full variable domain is DTGVSQNPRHKITKRGQNVTFRCDPISEHNRLYWYRQTLGQGPEFLTYFQNEAQLEKSRLLSDRFSAERPKGSFSTLEIQRTEQGDSAMYLCASSLERLRDRNYGYTFGSGTRLTVV.

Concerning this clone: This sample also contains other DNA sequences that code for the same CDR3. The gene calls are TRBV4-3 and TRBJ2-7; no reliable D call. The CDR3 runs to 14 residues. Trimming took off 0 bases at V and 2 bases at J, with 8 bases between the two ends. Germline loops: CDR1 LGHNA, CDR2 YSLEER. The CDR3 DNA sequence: TGCGCCAGCAGCCAAGAATTGGGGACCTACGAGCAGTACTTC. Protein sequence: CASSQELGTYEQYF.

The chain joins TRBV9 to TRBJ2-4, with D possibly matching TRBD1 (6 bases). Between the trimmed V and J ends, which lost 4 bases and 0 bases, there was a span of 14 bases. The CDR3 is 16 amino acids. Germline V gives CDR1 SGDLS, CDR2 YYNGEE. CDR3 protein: CASSPRGSLAKNIQYF. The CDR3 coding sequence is TGTGCCAGCAGCCCAAGGGGGTCGCTAGCCAAAAACATTCAGTACTTC.

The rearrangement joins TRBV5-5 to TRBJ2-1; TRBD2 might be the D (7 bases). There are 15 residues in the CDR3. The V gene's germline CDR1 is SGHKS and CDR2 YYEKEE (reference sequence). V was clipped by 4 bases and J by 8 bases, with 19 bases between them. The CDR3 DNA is TGTGCCAGCAGCCAGACAGTGGGAGGGACACATGAGCAGTTCTTC. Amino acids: CASSQTVGGTHEQFF.

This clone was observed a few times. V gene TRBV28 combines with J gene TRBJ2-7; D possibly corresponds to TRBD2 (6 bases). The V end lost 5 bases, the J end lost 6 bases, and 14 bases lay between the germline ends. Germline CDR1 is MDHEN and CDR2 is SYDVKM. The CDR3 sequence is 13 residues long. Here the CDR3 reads CASSTWDGGEQYF. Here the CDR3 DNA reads TGTGCCAGCAGTACTTGGGACGGGGGCGAGCAGTACTTC. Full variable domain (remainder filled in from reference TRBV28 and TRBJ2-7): DVKVTQSSRYLVKRTGEKVFLECVQDMDHENMFWYRQDPGLGLRLIYFSYDVKMKEKGDIPEGYSVSREKKERFSLILESASTNQTSMYLCASSTWDGGEQYFGPGTRLTVT.

The CDR3 is CASSWTEARDTIYF. In nucleotides, the CDR3 is TGCGCCAGCAGCTGGACAGAGGCTCGGGACACCATATATTTT. V and J are TRBV5-1 and TRBJ1-3, with D perhaps TRBD1 (6 bases). Germline V gives CDR1 SGHRS, CDR2 YFSETQ. CDR3 length: 14 residues. The ends were cut back, 3 bases at V and 8 bases at J, with 15 bases in the middle.

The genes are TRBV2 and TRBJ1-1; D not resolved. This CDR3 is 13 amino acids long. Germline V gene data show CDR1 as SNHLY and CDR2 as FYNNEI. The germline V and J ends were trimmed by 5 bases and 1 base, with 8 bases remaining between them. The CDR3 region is CASSTQENTEAFF. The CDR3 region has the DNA TGTGCCAGCAGTACGCAGGAGAACACTGAAGCTTTCTTT.

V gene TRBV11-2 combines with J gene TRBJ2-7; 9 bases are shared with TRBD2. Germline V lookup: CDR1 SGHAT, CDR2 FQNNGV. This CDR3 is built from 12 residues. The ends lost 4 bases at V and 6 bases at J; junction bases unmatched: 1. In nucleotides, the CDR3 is TGTGCCAGCAGCTCTAGCGGGGTCGAGCAGTACTTC. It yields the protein CASSSSGVEQYF.

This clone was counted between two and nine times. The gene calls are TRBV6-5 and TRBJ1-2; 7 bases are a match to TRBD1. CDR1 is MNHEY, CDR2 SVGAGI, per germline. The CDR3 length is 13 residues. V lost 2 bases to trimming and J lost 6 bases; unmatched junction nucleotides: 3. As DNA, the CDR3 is TGTGCCAGCAGTTACGGACAGGCGCATGGCTACACCTTC. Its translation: CASSYGQAHGYTF.

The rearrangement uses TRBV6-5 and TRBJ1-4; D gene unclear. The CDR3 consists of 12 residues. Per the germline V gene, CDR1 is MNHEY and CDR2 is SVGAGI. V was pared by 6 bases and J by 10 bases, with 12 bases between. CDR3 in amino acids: CASSDLNRKLFF. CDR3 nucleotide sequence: TGTGCCAGCAGCGATCTAAACCGAAAACTGTTTTTT.

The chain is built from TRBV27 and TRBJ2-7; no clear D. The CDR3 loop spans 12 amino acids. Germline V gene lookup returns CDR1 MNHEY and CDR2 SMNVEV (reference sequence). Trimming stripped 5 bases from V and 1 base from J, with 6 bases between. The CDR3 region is CASSMGSYEQYF. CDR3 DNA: TGTGCCAGCAGTATGGGGTCCTACGAGCAGTACTTC.

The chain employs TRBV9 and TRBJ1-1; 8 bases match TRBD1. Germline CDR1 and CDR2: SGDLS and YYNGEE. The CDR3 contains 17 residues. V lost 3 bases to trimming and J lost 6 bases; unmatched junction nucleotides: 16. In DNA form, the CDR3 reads TGTGCCAGCAGCGAGGGCCCCGGACAGGGCGTGCCTGCTGAAGCTTTCTTT. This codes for CASSEGPGQGVPAEAFF. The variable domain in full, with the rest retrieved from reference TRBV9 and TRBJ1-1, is DSGVTQTPKHLITATGQRVTLRCSPRSGDLSVYWYQQSLDQGLQFLIQYYNGEERAKGNILERFSAQQFPDLHSELNLSSLELGDSALYFCASSEGPGQGVPAEAFFGQGTRLTVV.

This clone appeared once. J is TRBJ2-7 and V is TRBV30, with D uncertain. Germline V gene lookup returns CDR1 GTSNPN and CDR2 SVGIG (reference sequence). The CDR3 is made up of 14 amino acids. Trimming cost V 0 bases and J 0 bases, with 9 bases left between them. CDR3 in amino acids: CAWSVLKNSYEQYF. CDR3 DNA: TGTGCCTGGAGTGTTTTGAAGAACTCCTACGAGCAGTACTTC.

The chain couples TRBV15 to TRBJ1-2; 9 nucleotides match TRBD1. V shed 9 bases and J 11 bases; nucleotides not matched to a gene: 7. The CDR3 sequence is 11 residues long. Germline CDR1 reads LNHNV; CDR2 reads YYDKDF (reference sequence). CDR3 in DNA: TGTGCCACAGGAACAGGGGGCAAGTACACCTTC. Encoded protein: CATGTGGKYTF.

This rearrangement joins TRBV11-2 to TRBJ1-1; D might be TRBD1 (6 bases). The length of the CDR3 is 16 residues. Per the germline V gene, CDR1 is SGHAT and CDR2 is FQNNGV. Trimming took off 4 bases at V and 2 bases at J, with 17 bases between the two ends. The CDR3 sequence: CASSSIKGTPNTEAFF. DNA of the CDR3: TGTGCCAGCAGCTCGATAAAGGGGACACCTAACACTGAAGCTTTCTTT.

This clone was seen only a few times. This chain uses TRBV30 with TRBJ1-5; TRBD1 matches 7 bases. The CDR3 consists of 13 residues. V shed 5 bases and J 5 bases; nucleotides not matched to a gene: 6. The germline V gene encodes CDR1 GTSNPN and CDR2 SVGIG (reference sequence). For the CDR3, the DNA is TGTGCCTGGGATCAGGGGGTTCATCAGCCCCAGCATTTT. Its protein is CAWDQGVHQPQHF. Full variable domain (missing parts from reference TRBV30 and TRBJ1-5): SQTIHQWPATLVQPVGSPLSLECTVEGTSNPNLYWYRQAAGRGLQLLFYSVGIGQISSEVPQNLSASRPQDRQFILSSKKLLLSDSGFYLCAWDQGVHQPQHFGDGTRLSIL.

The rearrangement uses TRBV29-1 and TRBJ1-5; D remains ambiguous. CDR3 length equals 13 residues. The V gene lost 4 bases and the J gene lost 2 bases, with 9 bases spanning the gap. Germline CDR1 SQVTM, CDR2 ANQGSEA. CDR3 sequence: CSVGELGNQPQHF. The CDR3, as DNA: TGCAGCGTTGGAGAATTGGGCAATCAGCCCCAGCATTTT.

CDR3 sequence (DNA): TGTGCCAGCAGCTTATCCAGAACCAGCTCCTACGAGCAGTACTTC. This sequence encodes CASSLSRTSSYEQYF. The chain uses TRBV7-9 and TRBJ2-7; no clear D gene. Trimming took 2 bases from V and 0 from J, leaving 11 bases between them. The CDR3 sequence is 15 residues long. Germline assignment: CDR1 SEHNR and CDR2 FQNEAQ (reference sequence).

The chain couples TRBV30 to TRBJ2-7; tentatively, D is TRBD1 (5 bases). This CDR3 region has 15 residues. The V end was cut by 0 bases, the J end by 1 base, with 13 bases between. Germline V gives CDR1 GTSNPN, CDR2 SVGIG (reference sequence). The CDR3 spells CAWSVPPQGSYEQYF. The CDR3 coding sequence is TGTGCCTGGAGTGTACCCCCGCAGGGATCCTACGAGCAGTACTTC.

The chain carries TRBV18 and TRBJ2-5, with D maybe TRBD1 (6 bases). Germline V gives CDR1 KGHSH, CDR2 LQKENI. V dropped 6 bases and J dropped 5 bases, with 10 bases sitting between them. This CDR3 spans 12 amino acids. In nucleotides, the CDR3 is TGTGCCAGCTCGCTTACAGGGGAGACCCAGTACTTC. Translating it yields CASSLTGETQYF.

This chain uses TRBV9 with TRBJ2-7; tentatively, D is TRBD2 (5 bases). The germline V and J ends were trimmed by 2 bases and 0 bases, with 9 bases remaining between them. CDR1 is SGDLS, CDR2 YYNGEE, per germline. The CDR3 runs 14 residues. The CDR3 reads CASSVNGVSYEQYF. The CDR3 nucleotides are TGTGCCAGCAGCGTGAACGGGGTCTCCTACGAGCAGTACTTC. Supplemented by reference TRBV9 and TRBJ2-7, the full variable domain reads DSGVTQTPKHLITATGQRVTLRCSPRSGDLSVYWYQQSLDQGLQFLIQYYNGEERAKGNILERFSAQQFPDLHSELNLSSLELGDSALYFCASSVNGVSYEQYFGPGTRLTVT.